This is a list of T cell receptor beta chains from one sample in a study of blood T cell repertoires in COVID-19. The table came from immunoSEQ multiplex PCR; TCRdb's copy has only in-frame clones and leaves some out. Here the sample spans 100,000 or so clones, 91% being singletons. Material: peripheral blood. The receptors were sampled from a man younger than 35 with acute or convalescent COVID-19. Each CDR3 is given without its conserved first and last residue.

V gene	CDR3 protein
TRBV3-1/TRBV3-2	ASSQGQGEQY
TRBV19	ASSIKTGENYEQY
TRBV5-1	ASSLGVIAGMYNEQF
TRBV6-5	ASSRGQGEKLF
TRBV7-8	ASSSRRTGWEKLF
TRBV15	ATSKPPINEQF
TRBV19	ASSIRGKGPLQETQY
TRBV5-1	ASSLDRGTQY
TRBV7-9	ASSLVQGTYEQY
TRBV6-5	ASRETGWRETQY
TRBV19	ASSIDGQGVQPQH
TRBV4-1	ASSQDQGGTGELF
TRBV27	ASSLLAGVDTQY
TRBV5-5	ASSQGLGQGAEGYT
TRBV28	ASSFQGLNNSPLH
TRBV14	ASSHGGDGYT
TRBV27	ASSRGLSPLH
TRBV5-1	ASSLGSGLNTEAF
TRBV11-2	ASSRAAGGTDTQY
TRBV7-6	ASSLDVLAGETQY
TRBV28	ASSLGLAGGPTDTQY
TRBV9	ASSATTGQGTEAF
TRBV4-1	ASSQELALYEQY